One sample yielded the 20 T cell receptor beta chains listed below, sequenced in a study of cytomegalovirus exposure and HLA in healthy donors. Vbeta (60) and Jbeta (13) primers were used in the PCR. The repertoire was sequenced with immunoSEQ multiplex PCR; TCRdb's copy has only in-frame clones and lacks some. The top ten hold 2% to 3% of the sample, which has about 140,000 clones, approximately 80% seen once. The sequenced sample was PBMCs. These receptors were collected from a man aged 50 to 59 in good health and CMV-seronegative.

This chain joins TRBV4-1 and TRBJ2-7; 7 bases align to TRBD1. V gave up 3 bases and J gave up 4 bases; unmatched junction bases: 6. Germline V gene lookup returns CDR1 MGHRA and CDR2 YSYEKL. This CDR3 has 14 amino acids. The CDR3, as DNA: TGCGCCAGCAGCCAGGGGGACAGCCTATACGAGCAGTACTTC. This encodes CASSQGDSLYEQYF.

CDR3 residues: CASSLGGRQPTAFF. In DNA form, the CDR3 reads TGTGCCAGCAGCTTAGGAGGCCGCCAGCCCACAGCTTTCTTT. The V gene is TRBV11-3, the J gene TRBJ1-1; no definite D call. Germline V gene data show CDR1 as SGHNT and CDR2 as YENEEA. The CDR3 totals 14 residues. Trimming took 1 base from V and 10 from J, leaving 16 bases between them.

The chain uses TRBV7-9 and TRBJ2-7, with 9 bases that match TRBD1. The V gene's germline CDR1 is SEHNR and CDR2 FQNEAQ (reference sequence). CDR3 length equals 17 residues. V lost 5 bases and J lost 3; bases outside the gene matches: 14. For the CDR3, the DNA is TGTGCCAGCAGCCCCATCCTAGGGGGACAGGGAGTCTACGAGCAGTACTTC. This translates into CASSPILGGQGVYEQYF. The entire variable domain, with the rest obtained from reference TRBV7-9 and TRBJ2-7, is as follows: DTGVSQNPRHKITKRGQNVTFRCDPISEHNRLYWYRQTLGQGPEFLTYFQNEAQLEKSRLLSDRFSAERPKGSFSTLEIQRTEQGDSAMYLCASSPILGGQGVYEQYFGPGTRLTVT.

This sequence joins TRBV29-1 and TRBJ2-2; the match to TRBD2 covers 8 bases. This CDR3 has 15 amino acids. Germline V gives CDR1 SQVTM, CDR2 ANQGSEA. Trimming cost V 2 bases and J 3 bases; bases outside gene matches: 5. The DNA for the CDR3 is TGCAGCGTTGAATGGGCAGCGGGAGACACCGGGGAGCTGTTTTTT. It specifies CSVEWAAGDTGELFF.

The table lists this clone with a few counts. This sequence joins TRBV5-1 and TRBJ1-4; D remains unclear. The CDR3 loop spans 15 amino acids. Germline CDR1 SGHRS, CDR2 YFSETQ. The V end lost 7 bases, the J end lost 4 bases, and 17 bases lay between the germline ends. The CDR3 DNA follows: TGCGCCAGCCAAGTTGCTAGCGGCCTTAATGAAAAACTGTTTTTT. Translating gives CASQVASGLNEKLFF.

The CDR3 is CASSSGPSGQFF. CDR3 nucleotide sequence: TGTGCCAGTAGTAGCGGGCCTAGCGGCCAGTTCTTC. V usage is TRBV19 and J usage is TRBJ2-1, with TRBD2 identical over 7 bases. CDR1 and CDR2 from the germline V gene are LNHDA and SQIVND (reference sequence). The CDR3 is 12 residues long. J gave up 13 bases and V 4 bases, and 7 bases lay outside the gene matches.

The CDR3 loop reads CASSPLHSTGPEAFF. CDR3 DNA: TGTGCCAGCAGCCCTCTCCATTCCACGGGTCCTGAAGCTTTCTTT. V usage is TRBV28 and J usage is TRBJ1-1, with no clear D. Trimming cost V 6 bases and J 6 bases, with 20 bases left between them. Looked up from germline, CDR1 is MDHEN and CDR2 is SYDVKM. This CDR3 region has 15 residues.

The chain joins TRBV2 to TRBJ2-5, with unresolved D. The germline V and J ends were trimmed by 7 bases and 3 bases, with 9 bases remaining between them. CDR3 size: 12 residues. Germline loops: CDR1 SNHLY, CDR2 FYNNEI. CDR3 protein: CASTGGEETQYF. The CDR3 bases are TGTGCCAGCACGGGTGGAGAAGAGACCCAGTACTTC.

The chain joins TRBV5-1 to TRBJ2-2, with D possibly TRBD2 on 5 matching bases. Germline V gene data show CDR1 as SGHRS and CDR2 as YFSETQ. Trimming shortened V by 0 bases and J by 8 bases, and 14 bases separated the two germline ends. The length of the CDR3 is 15 residues. The CDR3 protein is CASSLGSGFSGELFF. CDR3 DNA: TGCGCCAGCAGCTTGGGTTCGGGGTTCTCAGGGGAGCTGTTTTTT. Using reference TRBV5-1 and TRBJ2-2 for the parts outside the CDR3, the full variable domain is KAGVTQTPRYLIKTRGQQVTLSCSPISGHRSVSWYQQTPGQGLQFLFEYFSETQRNKGNFPGRFSGRQFSNSRSEMNVSTLELGDSALYLCASSLGSGFSGELFFGEGSRLTVL.

This chain uses TRBV11-3 with TRBJ2-7; 7 nucleotides agree with TRBD2. CDR3 size: 12 residues. The V and J ends lost 9 bases and 6 bases, in that order; junction bases with no gene match: 8. Germline values: CDR1 SGHNT, CDR2 YENEEA. The CDR3 nucleotides read TGTGCCAGTGGACTAGTTAGAGCCGAGCAGTACTTC. This encodes CASGLVRAEQYF.

This clone was recorded only once. The chain uses TRBV10-2 and TRBJ2-5, with D possibly TRBD2 on 5 matching bases. V was trimmed by 0 bases and J by 5 bases, leaving 13 bases between them. The CDR3 has 15 residues. Germline CDR1 and CDR2: WSHSY and SAAADI. CDR3 sequence: CASSESWWEKETQYF. CDR3 coding DNA: TGCGCCAGCAGTGAGTCGTGGTGGGAGAAGGAGACCCAGTACTTC.

CDR3 in amino acids: CASSPRDGNQPQHF. In DNA form, the CDR3 reads TGTGCCAGTAGTCCGCGGGACGGTAATCAGCCCCAGCATTTT. The chain carries TRBV19 and TRBJ1-5; a possible D gene is TRBD1 (5 bases). This CDR3 contains 14 residues. With 5 bases removed from V and 4 bases from J, the gap between germline ends came to 12 bases. Germline assignment: CDR1 LNHDA and CDR2 SQIVND (reference sequence).

The gene calls are TRBV18 and TRBJ2-3; no firm D call. Looked up from germline, CDR1 is KGHSH and CDR2 is LQKENI. Trimming took 3 bases from V and 6 from J, leaving 13 bases between them. This CDR3 comprises 14 residues. CDR3 DNA: TGTGCCAGCTCACCGAACTCCCCCGGGGATACGCAGTATTTT. It is translated as CASSPNSPGDTQYF.

The chain joins TRBV5-1 to TRBJ2-7, with 8 positions matching TRBD1. CDR1 and CDR2 from the germline V gene are SGHRS and YFSETQ. V gave up 4 bases and J gave up 2 bases; unmatched junction bases: 5. This CDR3 spans 14 amino acids. The CDR3 DNA reads TGCGCCAGCAGCGTGGGACAGGCCACCTACGAGCAGTACTTC. Protein sequence: CASSVGQATYEQYF.

The chain recombines TRBV5-6 with TRBJ1-6, with TRBD1 matching 8 bases. The ends lost 4 bases at V and 0 bases at J; junction bases unmatched: 6. In germline, CDR1 is SGHDT, CDR2 YYEEEE. This CDR3 is built from 17 residues. CDR3 sequence: CASSDRTGNSYNSPLHF. The CDR3 coding sequence is TGTGCCAGCAGCGACCGGACAGGGAACTCCTATAATTCACCCCTCCACTTT.

The chain links TRBV18 to TRBJ1-6, with D uncertain. This CDR3 contains 15 residues. The germline V gene has CDR1 KGHSH and CDR2 LQKENI. The V end was cut by 0 bases, the J end by 10 bases, with 13 bases between. This CDR3 reads CASSPPGREKSPLHF. The CDR3 DNA sequence: TGTGCCAGCTCACCACCGGGGAGGGAGAAATCACCCCTCCACTTT.

The chain links TRBV29-1 to TRBJ1-2; 8 nucleotides line up with TRBD1. V trimming: 0 bases; J trimming: 2 bases; junction bases outside the gene matches: 5. Per the germline V gene, CDR1 is SQVTM and CDR2 is ANQGSEA. The CDR3 is 15 amino acids. CDR3 residues: CSVEEAGGANYGYTF. As DNA, the CDR3 is TGCAGCGTTGAAGAGGCAGGGGGCGCGAACTATGGCTACACCTTC.

The chain recombines TRBV18 with TRBJ1-4; D possibly corresponds to TRBD1 (6 bases). In germline, CDR1 is KGHSH, CDR2 LQKENI. This CDR3 has 16 amino acids. Trimming removed 6 bases at V and 5 bases at J, with 19 bases between. Here the CDR3 DNA reads TGTGCCAGCTCTGCTCGGGTACAGGGCCAAAATGAAAAACTGTTTTTT. The encoded protein is CASSARVQGQNEKLFF.

The V call is TRBV2, the J call TRBJ2-5; TRBD1 might be the D (6 bases). The J call is in doubt because the DNA end fits TRBJ2-7 better. Germline CDR1 reads SNHLY; CDR2 reads FYNNEI. The CDR3 spans 15 residues. DNA of the CDR3: TGTGCCAGCAGTGAGACCAATTACGTAGGGGGCGAGCAGTACTTC. This sequence encodes CASSETNYVGGEQYF.

The table lists this clone with a count of one. The chain uses TRBV9 and TRBJ2-5; unclear D gene. Per the germline V gene, CDR1 is SGDLS and CDR2 is YYNGEE. This CDR3 has 13 amino acids. Trimming pared 1 base from V and 3 bases from J, leaving 7 bases between. CDR3 amino acids: CASSVSTKETQYF. In DNA form, the CDR3 reads TGTGCCAGCAGCGTATCCACAAAAGAGACCCAGTACTTC.